This paragraph reports one TCR beta chain. The data were taken from a study of blood T cell repertoires in COVID-19. Study details: The origin of the acute and convalescent COVID-19 samples was the United States, Italy and Spain. The analysed material was cDNA or gDNA that came from T cells, B-cell-depleted T cells, or PBMCs.

Per the authors' pipeline: Amplified reference gene primers provided the basis for estimating nucleated cell counts. TCRdb's table, derived via immunoSEQ multiplex PCR, lists solely in-frame clones and lacks some. V, J and clone size are those of that table, while D and trimming were read from the DNA. Here the sample spans more than 150,000 clones, approximately 82% being singletons. The CDR3 contains 16 residues. Germline values: CDR1 LNHDA, CDR2 SQIVND (reference sequence). Germline trimming cut 4 bases from V and 3 bases from J; bases unmatched to any gene: 12. This clonotype originated in a woman aged 45-65 years with acute or convalescent COVID-19. The rearrangement links TRBV19 to TRBJ2-7, with TRBD2 identical over 7 bases. The sequenced material came from peripheral blood. CDR3 in amino acids: CASSRGRGGSNYEQYF. The CDR3 DNA sequence: TGTGCCAGTAGTAGGGGCCGCGGGGGATCCAACTACGAGCAGTACTTC.